Included here is one TCR beta chain sequence, with context. The antigen is undetermined. V lost 3 bases, J lost 3 bases, and 5 bases stayed unmatched. Per germline, CDR1 LNHDA and CDR2 SQIVND (reference sequence). The CDR3 is 15 amino acids. These data belong to a study of shared clonotypes between healthy human individuals. Background on the study: Donors consisted of two women and a few men between 18 and 49. Each donor's CD8 memory used one plate, CD8 naive two, each CD4 subset three.

The authors split each subset's genomic DNA evenly across several immunoSEQ plates. Clones were read by immunoSEQ multiplex PCR, and TCRdb kept only the in-frame ones, dropping some. The data hold about 2 million clones, with roughly 95% observed a single time. Overall study findings and caveats: Relative to memory subsets, naive subsets generally showed larger estimated richness.

The receptor's source is a man between 18 and 35 years old in good health. Sequences were obtained from naive CD4+ T cells sorted from blood. Stated subset: CD45RA+ positively selected. The genes are TRBV19 and TRBJ2-7; 10 nucleotides match TRBD1. The CDR3 spells CASSMGQGPIYEQYF. CDR3 DNA: TGTGCCAGTAGTATGGGACAGGGGCCTATCTACGAGCAGTACTTC.